Here is one TCR beta chain with its context. The data were taken from a study of blood T cell repertoires in COVID-19. Study as a whole: The samples span acute and convalescent COVID-19 from the United States, Italy and Spain.

Trimming stripped 5 bases from V and 2 bases from J, with 10 bases between. From germline, CDR1 is MDHEN and CDR2 SYDVKM. This CDR3 region has 14 residues. The assay was immunoSEQ multiplex PCR, and TCRdb's table has in-frame clones only and misses some. In the table there are approximately 240,000 clones, around 82% of which are singletons. This sequence originates from an elderly woman with active or convalescent COVID-19. The chain combines TRBV28 with TRBJ1-3, with a possible D match to TRBD1 (5 bases). Material for sequencing was peripheral blood. CDR3 region: CASSITGPGNTIYF. In DNA, the CDR3 is TGTGCCAGCAGTATTACAGGACCTGGAAACACCATATATTTT.